These T cell receptor beta chains were read from a single sample in a study of cytotoxic CD8 clonotypes in ibrutinib-treated CLL. TCRdb's table, derived via immunoSEQ multiplex PCR, lists solely in-frame clones and lacks some. The table has some 200,000 clones, around 72% seen once. The input for sequencing was PBMCs, taken after 24 months of ibrutinib treatment. These receptor sequences come from a human donor with chronic lymphocytic leukemia. The CDR3 runs from the conserved cysteine through the conserved F or W. D genes are given only for firm matches. Rows may omit the clone size; those that give it use once, few, many or a size class.

NA TRBJ2-3 NA TRBV5-1 CASSHSRPSTDTQYF TGCGCCAGCAGCCACTCTAGGCCTTCCACAGATACGCAGTATTTT
NA TRBJ2-1 TRBD2 TRBV9 CASSVIAGYYNEQFF TGTGCCAGCAGCGTAATAGCGGGATACTACAATGAGCAGTTCTTC
NA TRBJ2-7 TRBD1 TRBV7-6 CASSAGTGSPYEQYF TGTGCCAGCAGCGCAGGGACAGGGTCCCCCTACGAGCAGTACTTC
NA TRBJ2-1 TRBD2 TRBV29-1 CSVPTSGRANEQFF TGCAGCGTGCCGACTAGCGGGAGGGCCAATGAGCAGTTCTTC
NA TRBJ2-1 NA TRBV25-1 CATTSPALGLDEQFF TGTGCCACCACGTCCCCAGCCTTAGGCCTTGATGAGCAGTTCTTC
few TRBJ2-1 NA TRBV4-1 CASSQGGPYNEQFF TGCGCCAGCAGCCAAGGCGGACCCTACAATGAGCAGTTCTTC
NA TRBJ2-1 TRBD2 TRBV4-2 CASSQTSGSSYNEQFF TGTGCCAGCAGCCAAACTAGCGGGAGCTCCTACAATGAGCAGTTCTTC
NA TRBJ2-5 NA TRBV7-8 CASSPGQFQETQYF TGTGCCAGCAGCCCCGGACAGTTCCAAGAGACCCAGTACTTC
NA TRBJ2-5 TRBD1 TRBV15 CATSKDRGWGETQYF TGTGCCACCAGCAAGGACAGGGGTTGGGGAGAGACCCAGTACTTC
NA TRBJ2-7 TRBD2 TRBV5-1 CASSLVGTSPDEQYF TGCGCCAGCAGCTTAGTAGGGACTAGTCCCGACGAGCAGTACTTC
few TRBJ2-3 NA TRBV4-2 CASSQAPTYTDTQYF TGTGCCAGCAGCCAAGCACCAACTTACACAGATACGCAGTATTTT
NA TRBJ2-7 NA TRBV7-9 CASSPDGGLNEQYF TGTGCCAGCAGCCCTGACGGGGGGCTGAACGAGCAGTACTTC
NA TRBJ2-1 TRBD2 TRBV5-4 CASKTSGRAWGEQFF TGTGCCAGCAAGACTAGCGGGAGGGCCTGGGGTGAGCAGTTCTTC
few TRBJ2-7 NA TRBV7-2 CASSSSREQYF TGTGCCAGCAGCTCTTCTCGCGAGCAGTACTTC
NA TRBJ2-5 TRBD2 TRBV9 CASSVLAGAETQYF TGTGCCAGCAGCGTACTCGCGGGAGCGGAGACCCAGTACTTC
NA TRBJ2-5 TRBD2 TRBV9 CASSVSGRETQYF TGTGCCAGCAGCGTCAGCGGGAGAGAGACCCAGTACTTC
NA TRBJ1-1 TRBD1 TRBV30 CAWSRQGPNTEAFF TGTGCCTGGAGTAGACAGGGGCCGAACACTGAAGCTTTCTTT
NA TRBJ2-5 NA TRBV7-9 CASSTPRREKETQYF TGTGCCAGCAGCACACCTAGACGTGAAAAAGAGACCCAGTACTTC
NA TRBJ2-1 TRBD1 TRBV2 CASSQQGIVDEQFF TGTGCCAGCAGTCAACAGGGGATTGTCGATGAGCAGTTCTTC
few TRBJ1-1 NA TRBV7-9 CATGISTEAFF TGTGCCACCGGTATATCCACTGAAGCTTTCTTT
NA TRBJ2-1 TRBD2 TRBV11-2 CASSLTSVYNEQFF TGTGCCAGCAGCTTGACTAGCGTTTACAATGAGCAGTTCTTC
once TRBJ1-3 NA TRBV28 CASSSLRYTIYF TGTGCCAGCAGCTCACTTAGGTACACCATATATTTT
NA TRBJ2-5 TRBD2 TRBV6-6 CASSPFTSGRETQYF TGTGCCAGCAGCCCTTTTACTAGCGGGAGAGAGACCCAGTACTTC
NA TRBJ2-3 NA TRBV19 CASSIGLLAIYTDTQYF TGTGCCAGTAGTATCGGACTGTTGGCAATCTACACAGATACGCAGTATTTT
NA TRBJ2-3 TRBD1 TRBV30 CAMGTDSLTDTQYF TGTGCCATGGGGACAGATTCCCTCACAGATACGCAGTATTTT
once TRBJ2-4 TRBD1 TRBV2 CASSEPPGQGVRF TGTGCCAGCAGTGAACCCCCGGGACAGGGAGTTCGGTTC
NA TRBJ2-7 TRBD2 TRBV5-4 CASSLWTSGSYEQYF TGTGCCAGCAGCTTGTGGACTAGCGGGAGTTACGAGCAGTACTTC
NA TRBJ2-7 NA TRBV2 CASRDDTFYEQYF TGTGCCAGCAGGGACGACACATTCTACGAGCAGTACTTC
few TRBJ1-5 NA TRBV15 CATSRGEAVQHF TGTGCCACCAGCAGAGGAGAGGCAGTTCAGCATTTT
few TRBJ2-1 NA TRBV10-2 CASSESGSAGAEQFF TGCGCCAGCAGTGAGTCTGGTAGCGCTGGTGCTGAGCAGTTCTTC
NA TRBJ1-5 TRBD1 TRBV11-2 CASSLDDRDRGKQPQHF TGTGCCAGCAGCTTAGATGATAGGGACAGGGGGAAACAGCCCCAGCATTTT
NA TRBJ1-5 TRBD1 TRBV30 CAWAGTGNQPQHF TGTGCCTGGGCCGGGACAGGGAATCAGCCCCAGCATTTT
few TRBJ1-5 NA TRBV6-1 CASSESGNQPQHF TGTGCCAGCAGTGAATCTGGCAATCAGCCCCAGCATTTT
NA TRBJ1-4 NA TRBV7-6 CASSWSGISDEKLFF TGTGCCAGCAGCTGGTCAGGGATATCCGATGAAAAACTGTTTTTT
NA TRBJ1-2 TRBD1 TRBV27 CASSLQGQGAGYGYTF TGTGCCAGCAGTTTACAGGGACAGGGGGCGGGCTATGGCTACACCTTC
NA TRBJ2-7 NA TRBV5-1 CASSSGGQILYEQYF TGCGCCAGCAGCTCCGGGGGACAGATCCTCTACGAGCAGTACTTC
once TRBJ2-1 NA TRBV2 CASSGYPASYNEQFF TGTGCCAGCAGTGGGTATCCCGCTTCCTACAATGAGCAGTTCTTC
NA TRBJ2-5 TRBD1 TRBV9 CASSVGGQGTGKTQYF TGTGCCAGCAGCGTAGGGGGACAGGGAACCGGGAAGACCCAGTACTTC
NA TRBJ2-1 TRBD2 TRBV7-6 CASSPAASGHNEQFF TGTGCCAGCAGCCCAGCGGCTAGCGGACACAATGAGCAGTTCTTC
NA TRBJ1-2 NA TRBV29-1 CSVHGDFGYGYTF TGCAGCGTACATGGGGATTTTGGCTATGGCTACACCTTC
few TRBJ1-3 NA TRBV30 CAWSRRNTIYF TGTGCCTGGAGTCGGAGAAACACCATATATTTT
NA TRBJ2-3 NA TRBV30 CAWDEWGTDTQYF TGTGCCTGGGACGAATGGGGCACAGATACGCAGTATTTT